This TCR beta chain was sequenced during a study of radiotherapy plus CTLA-4 blockade in lung cancer (dated by TCRdb to 2016 to 2019). Context from the whole study: Among the enrolled patients, roughly 19% had an objective response, and 31% reached disease control.

Based on the germline V gene (reference sequence), the CDR1 and CDR2 sequences are SSHAT and FNYEAQ. From its cysteine to its phenylalanine, the CDR3 spans 14 amino acids. Kept here is only the CDR3 DNA, which spans 42 bases and is read in frame from base 1. In this study, focal radiation therapy paired with CTLA-4 blockade (ipilimumab) was tested in patients who had chemo-refractory metastatic non-small-cell lung cancer. Regarding this clone: This clone's antigen is unknown. A junction end diverges from the germline sequence, so it may reflect a read error.

Results and caveats for the whole study, not just this receptor: The strongest predictors of response, as reported, were early dynamic changes in blood T cell clones along with a rise in serum interferon-beta after radiation. After treatment with radiotherapy and ipilimumab, TCR clones that originated in tumors expanded in peripheral blood.

The library was produced with the immunoSEQ multiplex PCR assay. As stored in TCRdb, this immuneACCESS dataset retains in-frame rearrangements with V and J assigned. A fraction of the clones does not appear; measured against another copy, unresolved V genes explain less than half of the discrepancy, and the remainder lacks a known reason. The sample profile shows 50,000 to 75,000 clones; 77% of them were found once. The top ten hold under 5% of the sample. The chain is encoded by TRBV7-7 joined to TRBJ2-5; a tentative D call is TRBD2 (6 bases match). Sequencing was performed on peripheral blood, taken from a patient treated with radiotherapy plus ipilimumab. The TCR was taken from a human donor with non-small cell lung cancer who had a complete response to radiotherapy plus ipilimumab. The DNA sequence is TGTGCTAGCAGCTCCGTGGGGGGTCAAGAGACCCAGTACTTC. This translates into CASSSVGGQETQYF.